This T cell receptor beta chain was recovered during a study of graft-versus-host responses after intestinal transplantation. On the study more broadly: Grafts were multivisceral, liver-intestinal, or isolated intestinal.

A remark on this clone: Its antigen remains unidentified.

The study's findings and limits: Recipient marrow harbored GvH clones, some of which surfaced first in ileum or blood. Researchers found peak circulating GvH clone levels linked to early post-transplant HvG declines.

The method was immunoSEQ multiplex PCR; TCRdb's version includes in-frame clones alone and lacks a portion of them. The repertoire holds some 130,000 clones, with approximately 92% as singletons. CDR1 SGHVS and CDR2 FQNEAQ come from the germline V gene. V gave up 2 bases and J gave up 0 bases, with 5 bases separating them. This CDR3 has 13 amino acids. The V and J genes are TRBV7-8 and TRBJ2-7; D gene unclear. The specimen was unstimulated CD4+ T cells sorted from spleen or lymph node cells, collected before intestinal transplant. This TCR derives from a human donor who received an intestinal transplant. Written as DNA, the CDR3 is TGTGCCAGCAGCTTAACAGACTCCTACGAGCAGTACTTC. Protein: CASSLTDSYEQYF. The complete variable domain, with remaining parts taken from reference TRBV7-8 and TRBJ2-7, reads GAGVSQSPRYKVAKRGQDVALRCDPISGHVSLFWYQQALGQGPEFLTYFQNEAQLDKSGLPSDRFFAERPEGSVSTLKIQRTQQEDSAVYLCASSLTDSYEQYFGPGTRLTVT.